A single sample is the source of the 22 T cell receptor beta chains below, sequenced in a study of tissue T cells after allogeneic stem cell transplantation. The repertoire was sequenced with immunoSEQ multiplex PCR; TCRdb's copy has only in-frame clones and lacks some. The data show about 40,000 clones, 80% to 95% seen once. Sequencing used blood, obtained before transplantation. The receptors derive from a woman between 40 and 69 years old who later had graft-versus-host disease after an allogeneic stem cell transplant.

The V and J genes are TRBV5-6 and TRBJ2-1; D is ambiguous. CDR1 is SGHDT and CDR2 is YYEEEE in the germline V gene. This CDR3 comprises 11 residues. The V end lost 0 bases, the J end lost 8 bases, and 3 bases lay between the germline ends. The CDR3 sequence is CASSLEDEQFF. Here the CDR3 DNA reads TGTGCCAGCAGCTTGGAGGATGAGCAGTTCTTC.

The chain employs TRBV7-2 and TRBJ2-1; no definite D call. Germline CDR1 SGHTA, CDR2 FQGNSA. The CDR3 runs 13 residues. The V end was cut by 5 bases, the J end by 7 bases, with 12 bases between. CDR3 sequence (DNA): TGTGCCAGCAGCCAAAGAGTTGGAAATGAGCAGTTCTTC. Translation gives CASSQRVGNEQFF. Supplemented by reference TRBV7-2 and TRBJ2-1, the full variable domain reads GAGVSQSPSNKVTEKGKDVELRCDPISGHTALYWYRQSLGQGLEFLIYFQGNSAPDKSGLPSDRFSAERTGGSVSTLTIQRTQQEDSAVYLCASSQRVGNEQFFGPGTRLTVL.

CDR3 loop: CASSLGGGGTDTQYF. As DNA, the CDR3 is TGCGCCAGCAGCTTGGGAGGCGGCGGCACAGATACGCAGTATTTT. This chain connects TRBV5-1 to TRBJ2-3; D unclear. Trimming cost V 0 bases and J 1 base, with 9 bases left between them. The CDR3 length is 15 residues. The germline gives CDR1 SGHRS, CDR2 YFSETQ.

J is TRBJ2-1 and V is TRBV11-2; 14 bases fit TRBD2. V lost 7 bases to trimming and J lost 6 bases; unmatched junction nucleotides: 8. Germline loops: CDR1 SGHAT, CDR2 FQNNGV. There are 16 residues in the CDR3. The CDR3 sequence: CASKITGTSGSNEQFF. In DNA form, the CDR3 reads TGTGCCAGCAAGATTACCGGGACTAGCGGGAGCAATGAGCAGTTCTTC.

This rearrangement joins TRBV19 to TRBJ2-1; the D is unclear. Germline V gene lookup returns CDR1 LNHDA and CDR2 SQIVND (reference sequence). This CDR3 has 17 residues. V lost 0 bases to trimming and J lost 4 bases, with 16 bases between them. Written as DNA, the CDR3 is TGTGCCAGTAGTATAGATCGGGCAGTTGGGTCTTACAATGAGCAGTTCTTC. Translation gives CASSIDRAVGSYNEQFF.

The V and J genes are TRBV5-1 and TRBJ2-5; 7 nucleotides line up with TRBD2. J gave up 1 base and V 6 bases, and 6 bases lay outside the gene matches. Per the germline V gene, CDR1 is SGHRS and CDR2 is YFSETQ. CDR3 length: 14 residues. The CDR3 DNA sequence: TGCGCCAGCACTATAGCGGGTGTCCAAGAGACCCAGTACTTC. The encoded protein is CASTIAGVQETQYF. The full variable domain, completed using reference TRBV5-1 and TRBJ2-5, is KAGVTQTPRYLIKTRGQQVTLSCSPISGHRSVSWYQQTPGQGLQFLFEYFSETQRNKGNFPGRFSGRQFSNSRSEMNVSTLELGDSALYLCASTIAGVQETQYFGPGTRLLVL.

This clone was counted a few times. The rearrangement links TRBV6-5 to TRBJ2-5; D unresolved. V gave up 6 bases and J gave up 2 bases, with 16 bases separating them. CDR1 is MNHEY and CDR2 is SVGAGI in the germline V gene. The CDR3 sequence is 15 residues long. As DNA, the CDR3 is TGTGCCAGCAGGTGGAACCGGCAATGGCAAGAGACCCAGTACTTC. Protein product: CASRWNRQWQETQYF.

The genes are TRBV6-6 and TRBJ2-1; TRBD1 is a possible D gene (6 bases). Trimming removed 4 bases at V and 3 bases at J, with 13 bases between. The CDR3 sequence is 15 residues long. The germline V gene encodes CDR1 MNHNY and CDR2 SVGAGI (reference sequence). The CDR3 reads CASSSPGHLYNEQFF. The CDR3 coding sequence is TGTGCCAGCAGTTCTCCGGGACATCTCTACAATGAGCAGTTCTTC.

In the case of this clone: Germline and junction disagree at one end, which may indicate a read error. The chain couples TRBV19 to TRBJ1-3; D not resolved. Per germline, CDR1 LNHDA and CDR2 SQIVND (reference sequence). The CDR3 extends over 11 amino acids. The CDR3 bases are TGTGCCAGTACCTCTGGCAACACCATATATTTT. This translates into CASTSGNTIYF. The variable domain in full, completed from reference TRBV19 and TRBJ1-3, reads DGGITQSPKYLFRKEGQNVTLSCEQNLNHDAMYWYRQDPGQGLRLIYYSQIVNDFQKGDIAEGYSVSREKKESFPLTVTSAQKNPTAFYLCASTSGNTIYFGEGSWLTVV.

The genes are TRBV6-5 and TRBJ1-5; D remains ambiguous. Trimming removed 5 bases from V and 1 base from J, with 6 bases in between. Germline values: CDR1 MNHEY, CDR2 SVGAGI. This CDR3 has 13 amino acids. In nucleotides, the CDR3 is TGTGCCAGCAGTACCGAAAGCAATCAGCCCCAGCATTTT. It is translated as CASSTESNQPQHF.

The chain has TRBV10-3 and TRBJ2-7, with 9 positions matching TRBD1. This CDR3 region has 16 residues. The germline V gene encodes CDR1 ENHRY and CDR2 SYGVKD. V shed 6 bases, J shed 0 bases, and the junction held 9 bases outside the gene matches. In DNA form, the CDR3 reads TGTGCCATCAGCTATCCCGGGACAGGGAGCTCCTACGAGCAGTACTTC. This codes for CAISYPGTGSSYEQYF.

This clone was seen only a few times. Compared with germline, one end of the junction differs, possibly owing to a read error. This chain uses TRBV29-1 with TRBJ2-1, with 7 nucleotides matching TRBD2. The CDR3 runs to 11 residues. CDR1 and CDR2 (germline): SQVTM, ANQGSEA. The CDR3: CSVSYREEPFF. The DNA of the CDR3 is TGCAGCGTCAGTTACCGGGAGGAGCCGTTCTTC.

Written as DNA, the CDR3 is TGTGCCAGCAGCTTATTTGGAGAGGGCGAGCAGTTCTTC. Its translation is CASSLFGEGEQFF. The chain combines TRBV11-3 with TRBJ2-1, with D tentatively TRBD2 (5 bases). CDR1 and CDR2 (germline): SGHNT, YENEEA. Trimming removed 2 bases from V and 10 bases from J, with 12 bases in between. This CDR3 is built from 13 residues. The full variable domain, rest sourced from reference TRBV11-3 and TRBJ2-1, is EAGVVQSPRYKIIEKKQPVAFWCNPISGHNTLYWYLQNLGQGPELLIRYENEEAVDDSQLPKDRFSAERLKGVDSTLKIQPAELGDSAVYLCASSLFGEGEQFFGPGTRLTVL.

The J gene is TRBJ2-3, the V gene TRBV5-1; 7 bases map to TRBD2. V lost 5 bases and J lost 0; bases outside the gene matches: 3. Germline loops: CDR1 SGHRS, CDR2 YFSETQ. This CDR3 region has 14 residues. This CDR3 is CASRLAASTDTQYF. The CDR3 nucleotides are TGCGCCAGCAGGCTAGCGGCGAGCACAGATACGCAGTATTTT.

As DNA, the CDR3 is TGTGCCAGCAGTTTAGGACAATCAGAGCCCCAGCATTTT. Amino acid sequence: CASSLGQSEPQHF. This chain joins TRBV27 and TRBJ1-5; D is perhaps TRBD1 (5 bases). Germline V gene lookup returns CDR1 MNHEY and CDR2 SMNVEV (reference sequence). V lost 2 bases, J lost 8 bases, and 10 bases lay in between. This CDR3 region has 13 residues.

The CDR3 protein is CASSGPETGAAGGNQPQHF. The CDR3 nucleotides are TGTGCCAGCAGCGGACCGGAGACAGGGGCGGCCGGAGGCAATCAGCCCCAGCATTTT. The gene calls are TRBV3-1 (or the pseudogene TRBV3-2) and TRBJ1-5; TRBD1 agrees at 8 bases. V trimming: 5 bases; J trimming: 2 bases; junction bases outside the gene matches: 17. CDR1 and CDR2 (germline): LGHDT, YNNKEL (reference sequence). This CDR3 is built from 19 residues.

The gene calls are TRBV5-1 and TRBJ1-1; D possibly corresponds to TRBD1 (6 bases). Per germline, CDR1 SGHRS and CDR2 YFSETQ. This CDR3 region has 15 residues. Trimming stripped 2 bases from V and 0 bases from J, with 11 bases between. The CDR3, as DNA: TGCGCCAGCAGCTTATACAGGGAACTGAACACTGAAGCTTTCTTT. Translating gives CASSLYRELNTEAFF.

The V gene is TRBV2, the J gene TRBJ1-4; D possibly corresponds to TRBD1 (6 bases). The CDR3 has 15 amino acids. CDR1 is SNHLY, CDR2 FYNNEI, per germline. The V and J ends lost 8 bases and 3 bases respectively, with 16 bases between them. The CDR3 nucleotides are TGTGCCAGCGAGGGGCAGGGGAATGCTAATGAAAAACTGTTTTTT. Translated, it gives CASEGQGNANEKLFF.

This sequence joins TRBV28 and TRBJ2-1; D ambiguous. Germline CDR1 reads MDHEN; CDR2 reads SYDVKM. Trimming left V 1 base short and J 11 bases short, with 9 bases between. The CDR3 is made up of 12 amino acids. The CDR3 region has the DNA TGTGCCAGCAGTTTATTGCATGATCAGCAGTTCTTC. As protein: CASSLLHDQQFF.

V is TRBV4-2 and J is TRBJ1-1; the match to TRBD1 covers 12 bases. Per the germline V gene, CDR1 is LGHNA and CDR2 is YNFKEQ. This CDR3 has 17 amino acids. The V gene end was trimmed by 4 bases and the J gene end by 4 bases; junction bases not matched to a gene: 10. For the CDR3, the DNA is TGTGCCAGCAGCCCGGGGGTTTGGGACAGGGGGCCCACTGAAGCTTTCTTT. Translation gives CASSPGVWDRGPTEAFF.

The chain has TRBV7-2 and TRBJ2-1; possibly TRBD2 for D (6 bases). With 1 base removed from V and 8 bases from J, the gap between germline ends came to 18 bases. The CDR3 is made up of 16 amino acids. CDR1 SGHTA and CDR2 FQGNSA come from the germline V gene. This CDR3 is CASSLGVTGVLHEQFF. The DNA of the CDR3 is TGTGCCAGCAGCTTAGGGGTTACGGGAGTGTTGCATGAGCAGTTCTTC.

This chain's CDR3 is CASSSPSSPQTNYGYTF. Here the CDR3 DNA reads TGTGCCAGCAGCTCCCCGAGCAGCCCCCAAACTAACTATGGCTACACCTTC. The J gene is TRBJ1-2, the V gene TRBV5-6; D gene uncertain. Germline V gene sequence: CDR1 SGHDT, CDR2 YYEEEE. V shed 3 bases and J shed 0 bases, with 18 bases lying between them. This CDR3 is 17 amino acids long. The full variable domain, its missing parts supplied by reference TRBV5-6 and TRBJ1-2, is DAGVTQSPTHLIKTRGQQVTLRCSPKSGHDTVSWYQQALGQGPQFIFQYYEEEERQRGNFPDRFSGHQFPNYSSELNVNALLLGDSALYLCASSSPSSPQTNYGYTFGSGTRLTVV.